Shown below are 13 T cell receptor beta chains from a single sample sequenced in a study of T cell responses to AZD1222 COVID-19 vaccine. Sequencing was performed with immunoSEQ multiplex PCR; in TCRdb, only in-frame clones are kept and a portion is missing. The sample consists of fewer than 30,000 clones, about three quarters of them appearing once. The sequencing here drew on peripheral blood, taken on day 0 of AZD1222 vaccination. The origin of the receptors is an adult in good health.

This chain joins TRBV28 and TRBJ2-1, with D possibly matching TRBD2 (5 bases). Germline V gene sequence: CDR1 MDHEN, CDR2 SYDVKM. This CDR3 contains 14 residues. V was shortened by 6 bases and J by 9 bases, with 18 bases between the two germline ends. The CDR3 DNA is TGTGCCAGCAGGCTTGGACTGTACAATGCTGAGCAGTTCTTC. Translated, it gives CASRLGLYNAEQFF.

The chain recombines TRBV18 with TRBJ2-7; 13 bases fit TRBD2. Germline loops: CDR1 KGHSH, CDR2 LQKENI. The length of the CDR3 is 18 residues. V was clipped by 4 bases and J by 1 base; unmatched bases: 10. The CDR3 reads CASSRSGTSGVGSYEQYV. CDR3 DNA sequence: TGTGCCAGCTCACGGTCCGGGACTAGCGGGGTTGGTTCCTACGAGCAGTACGTC.

This clone was recorded once. V usage is TRBV28 and J usage is TRBJ1-4; no clear D gene. This CDR3 comprises 14 residues. The germline V gene encodes CDR1 MDHEN and CDR2 SYDVKM. V lost 4 bases, J lost 7 bases, and 13 bases lay in between. The CDR3: CASSSHLRTEKLFF. The CDR3 coding sequence is TGTGCCAGCAGTTCCCATCTCAGAACTGAAAAACTGTTTTTT.

V and J are TRBV7-6 and TRBJ2-3; D uncertain. In germline, CDR1 is SGHVS, CDR2 FNYEAQ. The V end was cut by 1 base, the J end by 1 base, with 9 bases between. This CDR3 is 15 amino acids long. DNA for the CDR3: TGTGCCAGCAGCTTAGAGGGCGGCCGCACAGATACGCAGTATTTT. Translation: CASSLEGGRTDTQYF.

This chain connects TRBV12-2 to TRBJ2-7; the table's D call, TRBD2, was not checked against the DNA. TRBV12-2 is labeled a pseudogene. CDR3 length: 16 residues. As DNA, the CDR3 is TGTGCAAGTCGCTTAGCAAGGAGAGGGAGACGGGGCGAGCAGTACGTC. It specifies CASRLARRGRRGEQYV.

This chain uses TRBV7-9 with TRBJ1-1, with 10 positions matching TRBD1. The junction had 5 bases not matched to a gene; V was cut back by 11 bases and J by 5 bases. The CDR3 length is 12 residues. Germline CDR1 is SEHNR and CDR2 is FQNEAQ (reference sequence). CDR3 residues: CAVRQGATEAFF. As DNA, the CDR3 is TGTGCCGTCAGACAGGGGGCGACTGAAGCTTTCTTT.

CDR3 bases: TGCCCCCGCAGTGGACAGGGGATAACTTCACCCCTCCACTTT. Translating it yields CPRSGQGITSPLHF. The chain carries TRBV10-2 and TRBJ1-6; 9 positions agree with TRBD1. The CDR3 is made up of 14 amino acids. Germline loops: CDR1 WSHSY, CDR2 SAAADI.

The chain recombines TRBV5-4 with TRBJ1-2; D not resolved. V dropped 2 bases and J dropped 0 bases, with 11 bases sitting between them. This CDR3 spans 15 amino acids. Germline values: CDR1 SGHNT, CDR2 YYREEE (reference sequence). The CDR3 nucleotides are TGTGCCAGCAGCTTTTCTGTAGCCACTAACTATGGCTACACCTTC. Protein sequence: CASSFSVATNYGYTF.

In DNA, the CDR3 is TGTGCCAGCAGTGACGGACAGGGGGCAGATACGCAGTATTTT. Translation gives CASSDGQGADTQYF. V and J are TRBV6-4 and TRBJ2-3; TRBD1 matches at 10 bases. Germline V gene lookup returns CDR1 MRHNA and CDR2 SNTAGT. The length of the CDR3 is 14 residues. Trimming at V came to 2 bases and at J to 4 bases, leaving 0 bases not matched to a gene.

The rearrangement links TRBV13 to TRBJ1-1; D may be TRBD1 (5 bases). This CDR3 region has 13 residues. V was shortened by 4 bases and J by 6 bases, with 12 bases between the two germline ends. The V gene's germline CDR1 is PRHDT and CDR2 FYEKMQ (reference sequence). CDR3 amino acids: CASSSGPAAEAFF. DNA for the CDR3: TGTGCCAGCAGCTCGGGACCGGCCGCTGAAGCTTTCTTT.

The rearrangement uses TRBV18 and TRBJ2-1; D is uncertain. CDR3 length: 13 amino acids. Germline values: CDR1 KGHSH, CDR2 LQKENI. Trimming pared 2 bases from V and 5 bases from J, leaving 7 bases between. The CDR3 DNA sequence: TGTGCCAGCTCACCAAAGGGCGACAATGAGCAGTTCTTC. Translated, it gives CASSPKGDNEQFF.

The chain is built from TRBV19 and TRBJ1-4, with TRBD1 identical over 7 bases. V was pared by 10 bases and J by 7 bases, with 9 bases of the junction left unmatched. Looked up from germline, CDR1 is LNHDA and CDR2 is SQIVND (reference sequence). The CDR3 has 13 residues. For the CDR3, the DNA is TGTGCCACCGACCGACAGGGAAGTGAAAAACTGTTTTTT. Residues: CATDRQGSEKLFF.

The chain couples TRBV24-1 to TRBJ2-3; tentative D call: TRBD2 (6 bases). Germline V gene lookup returns CDR1 KGHDR and CDR2 SFDVKD. The V gene lost 4 bases and the J gene lost 2 bases, with 12 bases spanning the gap. This CDR3 region has 15 residues. This CDR3 is CATSEAQDYTDTQYF. CDR3 DNA: TGTGCCACCAGTGAGGCACAGGACTACACAGATACGCAGTATTTT.